The T cell receptor (beta chain) described here comes from a study of cytomegalovirus exposure and HLA in healthy donors. Trimming removed 4 bases from V and 0 bases from J, with 12 bases in between. Per germline, CDR1 KGHSH and CDR2 LQKENI. The CDR3 covers 16 residues. The PCR contained 60 Vbeta and 13 Jbeta primers. Assay: immunoSEQ multiplex PCR; the TCRdb copy retains only in-frame clones and omits some. The sample holds about 130,000 clones, around 72% seen once. The sequence derives from a man under 40 in good health and CMV-seronegative. The sample taken for sequencing was PBMCs. The chain is built from TRBV18 and TRBJ2-2; D is unclear. The CDR3, as DNA: TGTGCCAGCTCACTCAGTTGGCAATCGAACACCGGGGAGCTGTTTTTT. As protein: CASSLSWQSNTGELFF.